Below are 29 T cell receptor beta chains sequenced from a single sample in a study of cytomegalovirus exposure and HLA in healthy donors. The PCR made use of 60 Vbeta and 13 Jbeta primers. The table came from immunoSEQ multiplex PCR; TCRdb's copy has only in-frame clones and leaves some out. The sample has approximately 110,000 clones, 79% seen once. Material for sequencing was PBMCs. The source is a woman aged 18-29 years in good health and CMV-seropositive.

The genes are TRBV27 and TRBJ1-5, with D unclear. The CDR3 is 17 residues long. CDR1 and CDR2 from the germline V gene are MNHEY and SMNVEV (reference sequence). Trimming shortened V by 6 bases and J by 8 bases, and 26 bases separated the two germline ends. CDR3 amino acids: CASSPRLDALTSEPQHF. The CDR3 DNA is TGTGCCAGCAGCCCCAGGTTAGACGCATTAACCTCCGAGCCCCAGCATTTT.

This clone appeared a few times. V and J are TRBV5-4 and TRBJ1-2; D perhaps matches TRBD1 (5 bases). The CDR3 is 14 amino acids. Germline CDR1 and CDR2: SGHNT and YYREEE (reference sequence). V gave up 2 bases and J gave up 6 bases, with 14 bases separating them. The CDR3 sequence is CASSLPAGFDGYTF. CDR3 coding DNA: TGTGCCAGCAGCTTACCCGCAGGGTTCGATGGCTACACCTTC.

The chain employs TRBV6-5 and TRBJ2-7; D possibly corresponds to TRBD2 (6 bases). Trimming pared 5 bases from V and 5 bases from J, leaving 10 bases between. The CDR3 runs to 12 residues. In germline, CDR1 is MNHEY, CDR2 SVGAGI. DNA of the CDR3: TGTGCCAGCAGTGTCAGCGGGCACGAGCAGTACTTC. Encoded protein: CASSVSGHEQYF.

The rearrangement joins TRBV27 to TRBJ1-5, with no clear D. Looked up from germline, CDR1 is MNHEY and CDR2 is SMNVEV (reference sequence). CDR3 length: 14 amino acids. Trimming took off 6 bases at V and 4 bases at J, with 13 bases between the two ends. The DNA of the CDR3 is TGTGCCAGCAGATTTACGGGGTCGAATCAGCCCCAGCATTTT. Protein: CASRFTGSNQPQHF.

The CDR3 nucleotides read TGTGCCAGCAGCCTAGACCCACAGGCCTCTGGAAACACCATATATTTT. This translates into CASSLDPQASGNTIYF. The J gene is TRBJ1-3, the V gene TRBV9; D is perhaps TRBD1 (5 bases). The germline V gene encodes CDR1 SGDLS and CDR2 YYNGEE. V was shortened by 4 bases and J by 0 bases, with 14 bases between the two germline ends. This CDR3 comprises 16 residues.

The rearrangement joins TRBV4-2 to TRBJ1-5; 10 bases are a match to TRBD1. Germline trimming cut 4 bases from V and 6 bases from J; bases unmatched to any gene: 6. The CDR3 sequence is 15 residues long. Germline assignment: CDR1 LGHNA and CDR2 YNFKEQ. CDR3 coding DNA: TGTGCCAGCAGCCCCCGGACAGGGGGAGGTCAGCCCCAGCATTTT. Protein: CASSPRTGGGQPQHF.

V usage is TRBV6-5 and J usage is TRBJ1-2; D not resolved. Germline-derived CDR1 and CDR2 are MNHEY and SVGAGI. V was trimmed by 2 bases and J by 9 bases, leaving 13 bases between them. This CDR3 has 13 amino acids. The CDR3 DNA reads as TGTGCCAGCAGTTACGGGAGCCCCCCCCGCTACACCTTC. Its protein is CASSYGSPPRYTF.

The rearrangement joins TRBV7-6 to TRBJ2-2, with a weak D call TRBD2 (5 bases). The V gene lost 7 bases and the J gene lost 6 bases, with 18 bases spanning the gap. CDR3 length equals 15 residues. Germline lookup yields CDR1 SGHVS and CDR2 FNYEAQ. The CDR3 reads CASTPEVAGAGELFF. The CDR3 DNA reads TGTGCCAGCACCCCAGAAGTGGCGGGCGCCGGGGAGCTGTTTTTT.

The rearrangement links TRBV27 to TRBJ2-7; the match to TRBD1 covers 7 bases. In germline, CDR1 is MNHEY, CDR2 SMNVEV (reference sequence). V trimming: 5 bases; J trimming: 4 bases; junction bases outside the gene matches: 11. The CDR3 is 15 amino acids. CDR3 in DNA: TGTGCCAGCAGTGCCACGCTGGCAGGGGGTTACGAGCAGTACTTC. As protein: CASSATLAGGYEQYF.

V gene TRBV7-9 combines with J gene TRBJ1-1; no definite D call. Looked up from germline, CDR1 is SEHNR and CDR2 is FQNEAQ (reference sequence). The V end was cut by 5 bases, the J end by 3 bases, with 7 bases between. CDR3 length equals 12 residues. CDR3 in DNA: TGTGCCAGCAGCCCCTACTACACTGAAGCTTTCTTT. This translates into CASSPYYTEAFF.

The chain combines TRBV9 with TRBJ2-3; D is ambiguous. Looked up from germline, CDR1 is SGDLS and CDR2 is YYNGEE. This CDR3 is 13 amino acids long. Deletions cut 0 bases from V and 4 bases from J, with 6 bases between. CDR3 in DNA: TGTGCCAGCAGCGTAGCCGGGTCAGATACGCAGTATTTT. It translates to CASSVAGSDTQYF.

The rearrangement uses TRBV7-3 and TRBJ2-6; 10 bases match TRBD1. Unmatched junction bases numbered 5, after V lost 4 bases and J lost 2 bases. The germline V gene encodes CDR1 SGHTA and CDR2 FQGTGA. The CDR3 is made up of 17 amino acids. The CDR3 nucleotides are TGTGCCAGCAGCTCCCTAGGACAGGGGGCTGGGGCCAACGTCCTGACTTTC. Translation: CASSSLGQGAGANVLTF.

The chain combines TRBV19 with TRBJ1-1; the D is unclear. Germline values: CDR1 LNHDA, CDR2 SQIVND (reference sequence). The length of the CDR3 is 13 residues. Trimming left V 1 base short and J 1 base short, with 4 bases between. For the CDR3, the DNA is TGTGCCAGTAGTATAGGCGCGAACACTGAAGCTTTCTTT. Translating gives CASSIGANTEAFF.

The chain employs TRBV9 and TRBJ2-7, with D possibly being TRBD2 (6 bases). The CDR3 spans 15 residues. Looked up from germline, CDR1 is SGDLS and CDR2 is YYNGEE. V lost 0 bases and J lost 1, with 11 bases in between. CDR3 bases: TGTGCCAGCAGCGTAGGGGGTAGCGGTTCCTACGAGCAGTACTTC. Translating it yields CASSVGGSGSYEQYF.

CDR3 coding DNA: TGTGCCAGCAGCCGCCCCGCCCAGGAGCAGTACTTC. Its protein is CASSRPAQEQYF. J is TRBJ2-7 and V is TRBV9; D is uncertain. Germline V gene data show CDR1 as SGDLS and CDR2 as YYNGEE. This CDR3 comprises 12 residues. V lost 4 bases and J 7 bases, leaving 12 bases between the germline ends.

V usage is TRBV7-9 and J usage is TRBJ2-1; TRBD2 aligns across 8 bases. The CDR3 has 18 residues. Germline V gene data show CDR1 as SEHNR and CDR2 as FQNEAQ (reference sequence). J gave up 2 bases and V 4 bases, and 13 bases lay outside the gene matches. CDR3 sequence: CASSSGLATSVPYNEQFF. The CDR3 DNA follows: TGTGCCAGCAGCTCTGGACTAGCTACGTCCGTTCCCTACAATGAGCAGTTCTTC.

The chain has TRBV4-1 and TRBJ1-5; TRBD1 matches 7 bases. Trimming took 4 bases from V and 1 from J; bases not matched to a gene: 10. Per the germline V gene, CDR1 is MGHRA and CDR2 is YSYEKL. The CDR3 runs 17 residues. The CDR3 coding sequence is TGCGCCAGCAGCCCTTACCCCCGGGACAGCAGCAATCAGCCCCAGCATTTT. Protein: CASSPYPRDSSNQPQHF.

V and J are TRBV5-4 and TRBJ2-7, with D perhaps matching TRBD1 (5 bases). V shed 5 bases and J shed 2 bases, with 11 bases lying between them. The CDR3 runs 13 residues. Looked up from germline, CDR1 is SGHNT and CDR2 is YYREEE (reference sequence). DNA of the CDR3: TGTGCCAGCAGACCCACGGACACCTACGAGCAGTACTTC. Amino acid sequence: CASRPTDTYEQYF.

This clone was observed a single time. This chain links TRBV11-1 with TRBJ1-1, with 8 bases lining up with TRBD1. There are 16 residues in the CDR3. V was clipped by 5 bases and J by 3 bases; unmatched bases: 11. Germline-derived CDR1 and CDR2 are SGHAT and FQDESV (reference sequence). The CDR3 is CASSRLTGAVDTEAFF. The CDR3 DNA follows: TGTGCCAGCAGCCGCCTGACAGGGGCCGTGGACACTGAAGCTTTCTTT.

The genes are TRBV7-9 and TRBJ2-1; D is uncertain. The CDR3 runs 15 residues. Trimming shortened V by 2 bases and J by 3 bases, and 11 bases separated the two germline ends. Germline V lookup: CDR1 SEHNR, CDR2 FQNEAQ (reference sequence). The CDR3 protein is CASSLLFRVYNEQFF. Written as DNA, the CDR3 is TGTGCCAGCAGCTTACTATTTCGAGTCTACAATGAGCAGTTCTTC.

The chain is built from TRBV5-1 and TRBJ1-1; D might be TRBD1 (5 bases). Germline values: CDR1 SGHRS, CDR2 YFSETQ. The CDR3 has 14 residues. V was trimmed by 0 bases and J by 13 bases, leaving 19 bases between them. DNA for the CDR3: TGCGCCAGCAGCTTGGAAACAGGCGCTGGGCTTGGTTTCTTT. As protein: CASSLETGAGLGFF.

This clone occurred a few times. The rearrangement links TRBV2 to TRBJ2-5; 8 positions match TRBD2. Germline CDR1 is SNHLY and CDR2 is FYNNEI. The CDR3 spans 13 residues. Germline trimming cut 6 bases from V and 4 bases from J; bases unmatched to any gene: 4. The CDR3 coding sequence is TGTGCCAGCAGCACAGCGGGAGCAGAGACCCAGTACTTC. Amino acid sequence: CASSTAGAETQYF.

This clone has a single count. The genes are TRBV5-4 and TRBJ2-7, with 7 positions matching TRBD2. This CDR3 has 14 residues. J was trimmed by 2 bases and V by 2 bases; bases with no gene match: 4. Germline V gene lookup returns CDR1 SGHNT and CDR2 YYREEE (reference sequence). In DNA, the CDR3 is TGTGCCAGCAGCTTCCCTAGCGGAGCCTACGAGCAGTACTTC. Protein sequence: CASSFPSGAYEQYF.

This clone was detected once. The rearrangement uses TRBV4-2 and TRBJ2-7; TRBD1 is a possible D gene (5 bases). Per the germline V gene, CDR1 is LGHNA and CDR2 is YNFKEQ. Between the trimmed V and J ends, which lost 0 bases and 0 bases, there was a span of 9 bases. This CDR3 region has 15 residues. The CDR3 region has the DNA TGTGCCAGCAGCCAAGAAGGGGCACGCTCCTACGAGCAGTACTTC. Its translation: CASSQEGARSYEQYF.

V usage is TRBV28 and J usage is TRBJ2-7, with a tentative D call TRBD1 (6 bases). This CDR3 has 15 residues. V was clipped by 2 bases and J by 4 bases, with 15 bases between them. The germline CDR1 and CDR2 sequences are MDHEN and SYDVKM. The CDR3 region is CASSLQGQAFYEQYF. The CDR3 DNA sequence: TGTGCCAGCAGTTTACAGGGGCAAGCCTTTTACGAGCAGTACTTC.

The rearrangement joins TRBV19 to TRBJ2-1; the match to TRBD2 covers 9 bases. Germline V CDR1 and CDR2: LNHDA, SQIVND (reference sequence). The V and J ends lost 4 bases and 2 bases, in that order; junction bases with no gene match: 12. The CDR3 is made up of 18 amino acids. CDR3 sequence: CASSTGTSPGRAYNEQFF. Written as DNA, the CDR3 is TGTGCCAGTAGTACCGGGACTAGCCCCGGAAGAGCCTACAATGAGCAGTTCTTC.

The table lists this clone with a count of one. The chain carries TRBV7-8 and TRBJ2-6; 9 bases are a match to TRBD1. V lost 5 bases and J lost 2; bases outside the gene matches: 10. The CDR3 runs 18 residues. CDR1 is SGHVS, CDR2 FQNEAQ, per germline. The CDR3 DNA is TGTGCCAGCAGCCCACGGGACAGGGCAGGAGCTGGGGCCAACGTCCTGACTTTC. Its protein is CASSPRDRAGAGANVLTF.

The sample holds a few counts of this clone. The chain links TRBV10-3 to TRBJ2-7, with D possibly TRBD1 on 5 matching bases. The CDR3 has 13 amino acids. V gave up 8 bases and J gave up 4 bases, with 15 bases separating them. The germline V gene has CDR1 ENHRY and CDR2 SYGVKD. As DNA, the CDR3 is TGTGCCATCTCTCAGGGATTAGGTTACGAGCAGTACTTC. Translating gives CAISQGLGYEQYF.

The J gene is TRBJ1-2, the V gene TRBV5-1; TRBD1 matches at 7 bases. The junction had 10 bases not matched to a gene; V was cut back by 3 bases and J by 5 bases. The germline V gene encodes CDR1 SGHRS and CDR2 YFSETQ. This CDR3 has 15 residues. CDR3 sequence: CASSSRTGGTYGYTF. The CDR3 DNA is TGCGCCAGCAGCTCGAGGACAGGTGGAACGTATGGCTACACCTTC.